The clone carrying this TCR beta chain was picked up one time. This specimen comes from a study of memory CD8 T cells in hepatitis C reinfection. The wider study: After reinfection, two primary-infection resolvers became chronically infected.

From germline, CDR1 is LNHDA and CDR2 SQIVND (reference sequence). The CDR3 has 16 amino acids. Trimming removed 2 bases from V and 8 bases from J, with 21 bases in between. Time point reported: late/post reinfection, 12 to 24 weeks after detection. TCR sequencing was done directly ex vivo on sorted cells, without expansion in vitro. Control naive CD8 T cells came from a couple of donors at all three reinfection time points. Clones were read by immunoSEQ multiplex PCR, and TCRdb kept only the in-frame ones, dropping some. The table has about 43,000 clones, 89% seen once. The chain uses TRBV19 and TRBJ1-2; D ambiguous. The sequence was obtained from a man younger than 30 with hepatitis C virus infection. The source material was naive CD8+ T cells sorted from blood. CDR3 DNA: TGTGCCAGTAGTATACGTGACAAGGTGGCCGTCGGAGGCTACACCTTC. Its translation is CASSIRDKVAVGGYTF.